Below are 25 T cell receptor beta chains sequenced from a single sample in a study of patients and donors after allogeneic stem cell transplantation. TCRdb reprocessed the RT-PCR reads via MiXCR and lists one record per CDR3 protein. The table includes about 230,000 distinct CDR3 sequences, 14% detected once. The sequenced material came from blood, either unsorted or a sorted T cell fraction (not recorded which). Receptors were obtained from a human donor who was either an allogeneic HSCT recipient or a stem cell or donor lymphocyte infusion donor (not recorded which). It is not recorded whose cells these are; they may come from a transplant donor.

This clonotype turned up a few times. The chain links TRBV7-9 to TRBJ1-4; no clear D gene. CDR1 and CDR2 (germline): SEHNR, FQNEAQ (reference sequence). Trimming pared 3 bases from V and 6 bases from J, leaving 5 bases between. The CDR3 length is 12 residues. The CDR3 sequence is CASSLTDEKLFF. The CDR3, as DNA: TGTGCCAGCAGCTTGACGGATGAAAAACTGTTTTTT. Filled out from reference TRBV7-9 and TRBJ1-4, the complete variable domain reads DTGVSQNPRHKITKRGQNVTFRCDPISEHNRLYWYRQTLGQGPEFLTYFQNEAQLEKSRLLSDRFSAERPKGSFSTLEIQRTEQGDSAMYLCASSLTDEKLFFGSGTQLSVL.

This clonotype came up many times. This chain connects TRBV5-1 to TRBJ2-3, with 8 bases lining up with TRBD2. CDR1 is SGHRS, CDR2 YFSETQ, per germline. The junction had 3 bases not matched to a gene; V was cut back by 0 bases and J by 6 bases. The CDR3 consists of 14 residues. The CDR3 nucleotides read TGCGCCAGCAGCTTGGACGGGGGGGTCGATACGCAGTATTTT. Translating it yields CASSLDGGVDTQYF.

The table lists this clonotype with many counts. V and J are TRBV2 and TRBJ2-5; D is undetermined. Trimming pared 7 bases from V and 4 bases from J, leaving 10 bases between. Germline values: CDR1 SNHLY, CDR2 FYNNEI. The CDR3 is 12 residues long. This chain's CDR3 is CASNLRAETQYF. CDR3 bases: TGTGCCAGCAACCTTAGAGCAGAGACCCAGTACTTC.

The chain employs TRBV6-2 or TRBV6-3 and TRBJ2-3; perhaps D is TRBD1 or TRBD2 (6 bases each). Trimming cost V 0 bases and J 5 bases, with 18 bases left between them. The CDR3 runs to 17 residues. Germline V gene data show CDR1 as MNHEY and CDR2 as SVGEGT. CDR3 region: CASSYSSARGRGDTQYF. CDR3 coding DNA: TGTGCCAGCAGTTACTCGAGTGCTCGGGGGCGGGGAGATACGCAGTATTTT.

The chain couples TRBV20-1 to TRBJ2-3, with D perhaps TRBD2 (6 bases). The ends were cut back, 6 bases at V and 1 base at J, with 11 bases in the middle. Germline CDR1 DFQATT, CDR2 SNEGSKA (reference sequence). CDR3 length: 13 amino acids. DNA for the CDR3: TGCAGTGCGCCCGGGACTGGCACAGATACGCAGTATTTT. Its protein product is CSAPGTGTDTQYF.

The J gene is TRBJ2-1, the V gene TRBV20-1; D may be TRBD2 (5 bases). Looked up from germline, CDR1 is DFQATT and CDR2 is SNEGSKA (reference sequence). The CDR3 contains 13 residues. V shed 5 bases and J shed 5 bases, with 13 bases lying between them. This CDR3 is CSAPPTGNNEQFF. Written as DNA, the CDR3 is TGCAGTGCTCCTCCCACGGGAAACAATGAGCAGTTCTTC.

J is TRBJ2-1 and V is TRBV20-1, with D perhaps TRBD2 (5 bases). There are 17 residues in the CDR3. The V end lost 0 bases, the J end lost 8 bases, and 23 bases lay between the germline ends. Per the germline V gene, CDR1 is DFQATT and CDR2 is SNEGSKA (reference sequence). This chain's CDR3 is CSAREIRSSAGLYEQFF. The CDR3 bases are TGCAGTGCTAGAGAAATTAGGAGCTCCGCGGGTTTGTATGAGCAGTTCTTC.

This clonotype was counted between two and nine times. The V and J genes are TRBV7-3 and TRBJ2-7, with 7 bases identical to TRBD2. The CDR3 has 14 residues. V was clipped by 3 bases and J by 1 base; unmatched bases: 3. Germline V lookup: CDR1 SGHTA, CDR2 FQGTGA. CDR3 DNA sequence: TGTGCCAGCAGCTTGCAAGCGGGGTCCTACGAGCAGTACTTC. This gives the protein CASSLQAGSYEQYF.

This clonotype has more than one count but fewer than ten. V and J are TRBV6-2 or TRBV6-3 and TRBJ2-5, with 13 bases that match TRBD2. The CDR3 spans 17 residues. Germline CDR1 MNHEY, CDR2 SVGEGT. V shed 6 bases, J shed 3 bases, and the junction held 10 bases outside the gene matches. The CDR3 here is CASSDPGLAGSKETQYF. In DNA, the CDR3 is TGTGCCAGCAGCGATCCGGGACTAGCGGGGTCTAAAGAGACCCAGTACTTC.

The V and J genes are TRBV10-3 and TRBJ2-5; TRBD1 matches at 9 bases. V dropped 10 bases and J dropped 4; count of bases not matched to a gene: 4. This CDR3 contains 12 residues. The germline CDR1 and CDR2 sequences are ENHRY and SYGVKD. The CDR3: CATRDRVETQYF. The CDR3 DNA sequence: TGTGCCACCCGGGACAGGGTAGAGACCCAGTACTTC.

This clonotype was counted many times. J is TRBJ2-1 and V is TRBV5-1; D unclear. The CDR3 spans 15 residues. Per the germline V gene, CDR1 is SGHRS and CDR2 is YFSETQ. Trimming stripped 0 bases from V and 0 bases from J, with 7 bases between. The CDR3, as DNA: TGCGCCAGCAGCTTGGCGGCTCCCTCCTACAATGAGCAGTTCTTC. Amino acid sequence: CASSLAAPSYNEQFF. The whole variable domain, filled in from reference TRBV5-1 and TRBJ2-1, reads KAGVTQTPRYLIKTRGQQVTLSCSPISGHRSVSWYQQTPGQGLQFLFEYFSETQRNKGNFPGRFSGRQFSNSRSEMNVSTLELGDSALYLCASSLAAPSYNEQFFGPGTRLTVL.

This chain links TRBV20-1 with TRBJ2-2; D is undetermined. Germline lookup yields CDR1 DFQATT and CDR2 SNEGSKA (reference sequence). This CDR3 has 14 residues. V was cut by 1 base and J by 4 bases, with 10 bases left in between. In DNA, the CDR3 is TGCAGTGCTAGAGCTTCGTCGGCCACCGGGGAGCTGTTTTTT. Protein: CSARASSATGELFF.

In its sample, this clonotype was seen a few times. V usage is TRBV20-1 and J usage is TRBJ1-1, with 7 nucleotides matching TRBD1. The germline gives CDR1 DFQATT, CDR2 SNEGSKA (reference sequence). Losses at the gene ends were 4 bases for V and 0 bases for J; bases not matched to a gene: 2. The CDR3 runs 13 residues. The CDR3 bases are TGCAGTGCTAACAGGGGAATGAACACTGAAGCTTTCTTT. The encoded protein is CSANRGMNTEAFF.

The chain has TRBV5-4 and TRBJ1-5, with D perhaps TRBD1 (5 bases). Trimming removed 3 bases from V and 0 bases from J, with 7 bases in between. CDR3 length: 14 amino acids. Germline lookup yields CDR1 SGHNT and CDR2 YYREEE (reference sequence). DNA for the CDR3: TGTGCCAGCAGCTGGAGGGGTAGCAATCAGCCCCAGCATTTT. Protein sequence: CASSWRGSNQPQHF.

This clonotype was recorded many times. This chain uses TRBV9 with TRBJ1-4; D remains ambiguous. CDR1 is SGDLS, CDR2 YYNGEE, per germline. The CDR3 sequence is 15 residues long. Trimming shortened V by 0 bases and J by 7 bases, and 13 bases separated the two germline ends. CDR3 protein: CASSVGESAGEKLFF. CDR3 sequence (DNA): TGTGCCAGCAGCGTAGGGGAGTCGGCGGGTGAAAAACTGTTTTTT. The complete variable domain, with remaining parts taken from reference TRBV9 and TRBJ1-4, reads DSGVTQTPKHLITATGQRVTLRCSPRSGDLSVYWYQQSLDQGLQFLIQYYNGEERAKGNILERFSAQQFPDLHSELNLSSLELGDSALYFCASSVGESAGEKLFFGSGTQLSVL.

V is TRBV3-1 and J is TRBJ2-3; TRBD2 matches 13 bases. This CDR3 is 15 amino acids long. J gave up 5 bases and V 4 bases, and 3 bases lay outside the gene matches. In germline, CDR1 is LGHDT, CDR2 YNNKEL (reference sequence). The chain's CDR3 is CASSRLAGGEDTQYF. For the CDR3, the DNA is TGTGCCAGCAGCCGACTAGCGGGAGGTGAAGATACGCAGTATTTT.

This clonotype was seen only a few times. The chain employs TRBV3-1 and TRBJ1-5; 8 nucleotides align to TRBD1. CDR3 size: 14 residues. CDR1 is LGHDT and CDR2 is YNNKEL in the germline V gene (reference sequence). V was pared by 4 bases and J by 6 bases, with 5 bases of the junction left unmatched. The CDR3 spells CASSLGQVSQPQHF. In nucleotides, the CDR3 is TGTGCCAGCAGCCTGGGACAGGTCTCTCAGCCCCAGCATTTT.

The chain combines TRBV6-4 with TRBJ1-5, with TRBD1 matching over 7 bases. The CDR3 is 15 amino acids. V gave up 7 bases and J gave up 4 bases; unmatched junction bases: 10. Germline values: CDR1 MRHNA, CDR2 SNTAGT. The CDR3 reads CASNQDGTDNQPQHF. The CDR3 DNA reads as TGTGCCAGCAACCAAGACGGGACAGATAATCAGCCCCAGCATTTT.

This clonotype came up a few times. The junction departs from the called germline gene at one end, perhaps through a read error. This sequence joins TRBV12-3 or TRBV12-4 and TRBJ2-2, with 9 positions matching TRBD2. The CDR3 loop spans 15 amino acids. DNA of the CDR3: TGTGCCAGCAGTATAGCGGGACTAGCATCGGGGGAGCTGTTTTTT. Amino acids: CASSIAGLASGELFF.

This clonotype was counted at least ten times. The chain uses TRBV7-9 and TRBJ2-5, with a weak D call TRBD1 (5 bases). Trimming shortened V by 4 bases and J by 1 base, and 10 bases separated the two germline ends. This CDR3 has 14 amino acids. Germline CDR1 is SEHNR and CDR2 is FQNEAQ (reference sequence). The CDR3 loop is CASSSDISQETQYF. The CDR3, as DNA: TGTGCCAGCAGCTCGGACATATCCCAAGAGACCCAGTACTTC. Supplemented by reference TRBV7-9 and TRBJ2-5, the full variable domain reads DTGVSQNPRHKITKRGQNVTFRCDPISEHNRLYWYRQTLGQGPEFLTYFQNEAQLEKSRLLSDRFSAERPKGSFSTLEIQRTEQGDSAMYLCASSSDISQETQYFGPGTRLLVL.

The rearrangement links TRBV5-1 to TRBJ1-4; D is perhaps TRBD1 (6 bases). Germline V gene lookup returns CDR1 SGHRS and CDR2 YFSETQ. This CDR3 contains 16 residues. Trimming removed 6 bases from V and 3 bases from J, with 18 bases in between. Here the CDR3 reads CASTSTRQAPNEKLFF. The DNA for the CDR3 is TGCGCCAGCACCTCGACGCGACAGGCGCCTAATGAAAAACTGTTTTTT.

This clonotype has a handful of counts. The chain is built from TRBV4-3 and TRBJ2-3, with D maybe TRBD2 (7 bases). From germline, CDR1 is LGHNA and CDR2 YSLEER. The CDR3 is 17 amino acids. Trimming pared 3 bases from V and 0 bases from J, leaving 16 bases between. DNA of the CDR3: TGCGCCAGCAGCCAGGGGGGGGGCCCAAGCAGCACAGATACGCAGTATTTT. It translates to CASSQGGGPSSTDTQYF.

The chain links TRBV20-1 to TRBJ2-1; 10 nucleotides match TRBD2. Germline V gene sequence: CDR1 DFQATT, CDR2 SNEGSKA (reference sequence). The CDR3 contains 15 residues. The V and J ends lost 0 bases and 8 bases, in that order; junction bases with no gene match: 7. The CDR3 here is CSARDGVAGGHEQFF. CDR3 coding DNA: TGCAGTGCTAGAGATGGGGTAGCGGGAGGTCATGAGCAGTTCTTC.

The chain has TRBV5-5 and TRBJ2-7; 11 bases match TRBD2. Germline assignment: CDR1 SGHKS and CDR2 YYEKEE (reference sequence). This CDR3 is built from 15 residues. V lost 4 bases and J lost 3; bases outside the gene matches: 6. DNA of the CDR3: TGTGCCAGCAGCACCCGGACTAGCGGGCTCTACGAGCAGTACTTC. Protein sequence: CASSTRTSGLYEQYF.

V is TRBV3-1 and J is TRBJ1-2, with D possibly matching TRBD1 (5 bases). Trimming removed 0 bases from V and 4 bases from J, with 15 bases in between. The CDR3 sequence is 16 residues long. Looked up from germline, CDR1 is LGHDT and CDR2 is YNNKEL (reference sequence). CDR3 in amino acids: CASSQDDGRVGYGYTF. CDR3 DNA sequence: TGTGCCAGCAGCCAAGATGACGGCAGGGTGGGCTATGGCTACACCTTC.